The 26 T cell receptor beta chains listed next were all sequenced from one sample in a study of blood T cells in healthy people across ages. Alongside a J-beta primer mix, a sample-barcoded 5' primer served in a second PCR lasting roughly 7 to 11 cycles. TCRdb passed the 5' RACE reads through MiXCR, listing each CDR3 protein once. The sample has about 1,600,000 distinct CDR3 sequences; roughly 45% are singletons. Sequencing was done on a sample of blood. The receptors shown here come from a woman aged 18-29 years in good health.

The chain couples TRBV20-1 to TRBJ2-1, with 8 nucleotides matching TRBD2. Looked up from germline, CDR1 is DFQATT and CDR2 is SNEGSKA (reference sequence). The V gene end was trimmed by 6 bases and the J gene end by 7 bases; junction bases not matched to a gene: 23. The CDR3 is 18 residues long. The CDR3 protein is CSARDSNSGKGHFNEQFF. The CDR3 DNA sequence: TGCAGTGCGCGAGATTCCAATAGCGGGAAGGGGCATTTTAATGAGCAGTTCTTC.

There are a few counts of this clonotype. The rearrangement links TRBV9 to TRBJ1-3; a weak D match, TRBD1 (5 bases). The CDR3 has 14 residues. The V gene's germline CDR1 is SGDLS and CDR2 YYNGEE. The V and J ends lost 0 bases and 4 bases respectively, with 8 bases between them. In DNA, the CDR3 is TGTGCCAGCAGCGTAGACGGGGCAGGAAACACCATATATTTT. It translates to CASSVDGAGNTIYF.

The chain uses TRBV5-1 and TRBJ2-5; 10 bases fit TRBD1. Germline CDR1 and CDR2: SGHRS and YFSETQ. V lost 6 bases to trimming and J lost 0 bases; unmatched junction nucleotides: 14. This CDR3 region has 18 residues. The CDR3: CASTLGTGAGGYQETQYF. For the CDR3, the DNA is TGCGCCAGCACCCTTGGGACAGGGGCTGGTGGGTACCAAGAGACCCAGTACTTC.

The chain has TRBV6-1 and TRBJ1-5, with 7 bases that match TRBD1. There are 14 residues in the CDR3. Germline values: CDR1 MNHNS, CDR2 SASEGT. The J segment lost 3 bases and the V segment lost 7 bases, leaving 6 bases of the junction unmatched. CDR3 residues: CASIVGQSNQPQHF. The CDR3 nucleotides are TGTGCCAGCATAGTGGGACAGTCCAATCAGCCCCAGCATTTT.

V is TRBV6-1 and J is TRBJ2-1; tentative D call: TRBD1 (5 bases). This CDR3 comprises 17 residues. Germline CDR1 MNHNS, CDR2 SASEGT. V was clipped by 6 bases and J by 6 bases, with 24 bases between them. The CDR3 nucleotides are TGTGCCAGCAGCCTTACCCTAGGGGCAACCGGAGCCAATGAGCAGTTCTTC. It is translated as CASSLTLGATGANEQFF.

The chain is built from TRBV10-3 and TRBJ1-4, with D perhaps matching TRBD1 (6 bases). Trimming stripped 5 bases from V and 4 bases from J, with 8 bases between. This CDR3 is 13 amino acids long. Germline-derived CDR1 and CDR2 are ENHRY and SYGVKD. This CDR3 is CAISRGGNEKLFF. In nucleotides, the CDR3 is TGTGCCATCAGTCGAGGGGGTAATGAAAAACTGTTTTTT.

This clonotype was observed once. The chain employs TRBV20-1 and TRBJ2-1; D is tentatively TRBD1 or TRBD2 (6 bases each). V was trimmed by 1 base and J by 13 bases, leaving 20 bases between them. CDR1 and CDR2 (germline): DFQATT, SNEGSKA (reference sequence). The CDR3 spans 14 residues. CDR3 loop: CSARVPGGGETQFF. The CDR3, as DNA: TGCAGTGCTAGAGTTCCCGGGGGCGGGGAGACCCAGTTCTTC.

The gene calls are TRBV4-1 and TRBJ2-1; D may be TRBD1 (5 bases). The CDR3 spans 17 residues. V lost 5 bases and J 0 bases, leaving 17 bases between the germline ends. Germline V gene data show CDR1 as MGHRA and CDR2 as YSYEKL. CDR3 nucleotides: TGCGCCAGCAGCAGATTTTCAGGGTCCAGCTCCTACAATGAGCAGTTCTTC. Translating it yields CASSRFSGSSSYNEQFF.

This clonotype was seen a handful of times. This sequence joins TRBV9 and TRBJ2-7, with 14 nucleotides matching TRBD2. Germline values: CDR1 SGDLS, CDR2 YYNGEE. The trim removed 3 bases at V and 5 bases at J, leaving 7 bases unmatched. The CDR3 consists of 16 residues. CDR3 protein: CASSAPGTSGRDEQYF. The CDR3 DNA sequence: TGTGCCAGCAGCGCACCCGGGACTAGCGGGAGAGACGAGCAGTACTTC. Together with reference TRBV9 and TRBJ2-7, the CDR3 gives the full variable domain: DSGVTQTPKHLITATGQRVTLRCSPRSGDLSVYWYQQSLDQGLQFLIQYYNGEERAKGNILERFSAQQFPDLHSELNLSSLELGDSALYFCASSAPGTSGRDEQYFGPGTRLTVT.

The gene calls are TRBV6-1 and TRBJ2-5, with 14 bases aligning to TRBD2. CDR1 is MNHNS and CDR2 is SASEGT in the germline V gene. CDR3 length: 20 residues. Trimming cost V 0 bases and J 2 bases; bases outside gene matches: 11. The CDR3 sequence: CASSEALLGTSGGPQETQYF. The CDR3 region has the DNA TGTGCCAGCAGTGAAGCATTACTAGGGACTAGCGGGGGACCTCAAGAGACCCAGTACTTC.

In its sample, this clonotype was seen a few times. CDR3 residues: CASRLSGRERDTQYF. Here the CDR3 DNA reads TGTGCCAGCAGGTTAAGCGGGAGAGAAAGAGATACGCAGTATTTT. The rearrangement links TRBV7-8 to TRBJ2-3; 8 positions match TRBD2. The CDR3 extends over 15 amino acids. Losses at the gene ends were 6 bases for V and 5 bases for J; bases not matched to a gene: 10. Germline assignment: CDR1 SGHVS and CDR2 FQNEAQ.

In its sample, this clonotype was seen many times. The chain couples TRBV29-1 to TRBJ2-1; no firm D call. This CDR3 contains 12 residues. Germline loops: CDR1 SQVTM, CDR2 ANQGSEA. V lost 7 bases and J 4 bases, leaving 11 bases between the germline ends. In DNA, the CDR3 is TGCAGCGGGACGCTGAGTTACAATGAGCAGTTCTTC. This encodes CSGTLSYNEQFF.

This clonotype was recorded a few times. This sequence joins TRBV10-3 and TRBJ2-5; D call uncertain. CDR1 and CDR2 (germline): ENHRY, SYGVKD. CDR3 length equals 13 residues. V lost 3 bases, J lost 4 bases, and 9 bases lay in between. CDR3 bases: TGTGCCATCAGTGACCTTCGTCCAGAGACCCAGTACTTC. Translated: CAISDLRPETQYF.

The V gene is TRBV12-3 or TRBV12-4, the J gene TRBJ1-1; tentatively, D is TRBD1 (5 bases). This CDR3 is built from 13 residues. The germline V and J ends were trimmed by 5 bases and 4 bases, with 11 bases remaining between them. The CDR3 DNA is TGTGCCAGCAGTGTCGGAAGGGGCACTGAAGCTTTCTTT. Protein: CASSVGRGTEAFF.

CDR3 coding DNA: TGTGCCATCAGTGAGTCTACGGCCTTACCCGACACAGATACGCAGTATTTT. Translation: CAISESTALPDTDTQYF. This chain links TRBV10-3 with TRBJ2-3; D is ambiguous. Trimming left V 0 bases short and J 2 bases short, with 15 bases between. CDR1 and CDR2 (germline): ENHRY, SYGVKD. The CDR3 extends over 17 amino acids.

This CDR3 is CATEGDISYEQYF. The CDR3 DNA reads TGTGCCACCGAGGGGGACATCTCCTACGAGCAGTACTTC. The gene calls are TRBV10-3 and TRBJ2-7, with a tentative D call TRBD1 (6 bases). Trimming removed 10 bases from V and 0 bases from J, with 13 bases in between. CDR3 length: 13 amino acids. Per the germline V gene, CDR1 is ENHRY and CDR2 is SYGVKD.

This clonotype was seen a few times. This chain links TRBV20-1 with TRBJ2-2; TRBD1 might be the D (6 bases). Trimming left V 3 bases short and J 2 bases short, with 13 bases between. This CDR3 has 15 amino acids. In germline, CDR1 is DFQATT, CDR2 SNEGSKA (reference sequence). The CDR3 here is CSARDRGHNTGELFF. The CDR3 DNA reads TGCAGTGCTAGGGACAGAGGTCATAACACCGGGGAGCTGTTTTTT.

The rearrangement links TRBV4-1 to TRBJ1-2, with TRBD1 matching over 9 bases. The CDR3 contains 14 residues. CDR1 and CDR2 (germline): MGHRA, YSYEKL. V was clipped by 4 bases and J by 7 bases; unmatched bases: 7. CDR3 sequence (DNA): TGCGCCAGCAGCCGACCGGGACAGGGCGGTGGCTACACCTTC. This encodes CASSRPGQGGGYTF.

This chain links TRBV27 with TRBJ2-3; TRBD2 matches at 14 bases. V lost 8 bases and J lost 6; bases outside the gene matches: 4. Per the germline V gene, CDR1 is MNHEY and CDR2 is SMNVEV (reference sequence). There are 14 residues in the CDR3. The CDR3 loop is CASARLAGGDTQYF. In nucleotides, the CDR3 is TGTGCCAGCGCGCGACTAGCGGGAGGGGATACGCAGTATTTT.

About this clonotype: A much larger clone lies one base from this, so it may be a read error. This chain links TRBV10-3 with TRBJ2-7, with 11 bases that match TRBD2. CDR3 length equals 17 residues. Germline CDR1 is ENHRY and CDR2 is SYGVKD. CDR3 protein: CAISGGTSGELSYGQYF. The CDR3 bases are TGTGCCATCAGCGGGGGGACTAGCGGCGAACTCTCCTACGGGCAGTACTTC.

This chain joins TRBV24-1 and TRBJ2-3, with 8 bases aligning to TRBD1. The CDR3 runs to 17 residues. Germline CDR1 is KGHDR and CDR2 is SFDVKD. V trimming: 0 bases; J trimming: 0 bases; junction bases outside the gene matches: 4. The CDR3: CATSDLEQGVSTDTQYF. The CDR3 nucleotides are TGTGCCACCAGTGATTTGGAACAGGGGGTGAGCACAGATACGCAGTATTTT.

The chain joins TRBV6-5 to TRBJ2-7, with 7 bases aligning to TRBD1. Germline V gene lookup returns CDR1 MNHEY and CDR2 SVGAGI. CDR3 size: 14 residues. The trim removed 5 bases at V and 2 bases at J, leaving 6 bases unmatched. The CDR3: CASSVKGGPYEQYF. The CDR3 nucleotides are TGTGCCAGCAGTGTAAAAGGGGGCCCCTACGAGCAGTACTTC.

This clonotype was detected only a few times. The J gene is TRBJ2-1, the V gene TRBV11-2; 9 nucleotides match TRBD2. J was trimmed by 10 bases and V by 5 bases; bases with no gene match: 12. CDR1 is SGHAT, CDR2 FQNNGV, per germline. CDR3 length: 15 amino acids. The CDR3 sequence: CASSLPEVAGDEQFF. As DNA, the CDR3 is TGTGCCAGCAGCCTACCGGAAGTAGCGGGAGACGAGCAGTTCTTC.

This sequence joins TRBV29-1 and TRBJ1-1, with D tentatively TRBD1 (5 bases). CDR3 size: 14 residues. Germline V CDR1 and CDR2: SQVTM, ANQGSEA. Trimming removed 0 bases from V and 1 base from J, with 9 bases in between. The CDR3 loop reads CSVEDWGGNTEAFF. Written as DNA, the CDR3 is TGCAGCGTTGAAGATTGGGGGGGGAACACTGAAGCTTTCTTT.

This clonotype turned up a few times. The chain has TRBV10-3 and TRBJ1-2; tentatively, D is TRBD1 (6 bases). With 7 bases removed from V and 4 bases from J, the gap between germline ends came to 10 bases. The CDR3 covers 12 residues. CDR1 is ENHRY, CDR2 SYGVKD, per germline. DNA of the CDR3: TGTGCCATCACGGGGGGCTCCTATGGCTACACCTTC. It yields the protein CAITGGSYGYTF.

The chain joins TRBV3-1 to TRBJ2-5, with TRBD1 identical over 7 bases. The trim removed 6 bases at V and 1 base at J, leaving 17 bases unmatched. The V gene's germline CDR1 is LGHDT and CDR2 YNNKEL (reference sequence). The CDR3 contains 18 residues. This CDR3 reads CASSPHLPGQRIQETQYF. CDR3 nucleotide sequence: TGTGCCAGCAGTCCTCATCTCCCGGGACAGAGAATCCAAGAGACCCAGTACTTC.